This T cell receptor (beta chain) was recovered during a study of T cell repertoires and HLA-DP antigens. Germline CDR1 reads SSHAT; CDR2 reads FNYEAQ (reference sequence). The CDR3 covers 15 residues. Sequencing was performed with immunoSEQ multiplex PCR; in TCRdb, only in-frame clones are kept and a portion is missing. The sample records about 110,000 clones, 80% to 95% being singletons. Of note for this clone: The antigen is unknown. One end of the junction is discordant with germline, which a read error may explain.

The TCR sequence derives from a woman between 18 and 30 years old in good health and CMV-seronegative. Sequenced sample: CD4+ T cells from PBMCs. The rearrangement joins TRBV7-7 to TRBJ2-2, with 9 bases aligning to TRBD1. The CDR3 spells CASSPTGGGTGELFF. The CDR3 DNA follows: TGTGCTAGCAGCCCGACAGGGGGAGGTACCGGGGAGCTGTTTTTT.